The entry below describes one T cell receptor beta chain. This sample is part of a study of T cell responses to AZD1222 COVID-19 vaccine. Method: immunoSEQ multiplex PCR; TCRdb's copy keeps in-frame clones and lacks some. The data show about 120,000 clones, about 90% seen once. V was trimmed by 2 bases and J by 5 bases, leaving 15 bases between them. This CDR3 comprises 16 residues. Germline CDR1 and CDR2: SGHVS and FQNEAQ. The receptor was derived from an adult in good health. The sequencing here drew on peripheral blood, taken on day 0 of AZD1222 vaccination. The V call is TRBV7-8, the J call TRBJ2-2; D remains ambiguous. The CDR3 reads CASSLSLGSRTGELFF. CDR3 nucleotide sequence: TGTGCCAGCAGCTTATCCTTAGGATCAAGGACCGGGGAGCTGTTTTTT.